Following are 5 T cell receptor beta chains from one sample sequenced in a study of OX40 agonist ivuxolimab in advanced cancers. The data were produced by immunoSEQ multiplex PCR, yet TCRdb's version contains in-frame clones alone and is incomplete. The table has 90,000 to 100,000 clones, less than 90% seen once. Sequenced here: CD4+ or CD8+ T cells sorted from blood, sampled in a trial of the OX40 agonist ivuxolimab. These receptor sequences come from an adult with an advanced solid tumor such as melanoma, head and neck, liver or kidney cancer.

The genes are TRBV28 and TRBJ2-5; D unresolved. The V end lost 7 bases, the J end lost 5 bases, and 8 bases lay between the germline ends. This CDR3 is 11 amino acids long. The germline CDR1 and CDR2 sequences are MDHEN and SYDVKM. The CDR3 DNA reads as TGTGCCAGCATTATGGGGGAGACCCAGTACTTC. Translated: CASIMGETQYF.

The chain links TRBV6-6 to TRBJ1-1; D is undetermined. The CDR3 sequence is 13 residues long. Germline V lookup: CDR1 MNHNY, CDR2 SVGAGI (reference sequence). The ends were cut back, 5 bases at V and 1 base at J, with 8 bases in the middle. The CDR3 nucleotides read TGTGCCAGCAGTGTCCCGGGGAACACTGAAGCTTTCTTT. It encodes CASSVPGNTEAFF.

The genes are TRBV7-9 and TRBJ2-7; D possibly uses TRBD1 or TRBD2 (5 bases each). V was trimmed by 1 base and J by 3 bases, leaving 7 bases between them. The CDR3 runs to 13 residues. Germline V gene lookup returns CDR1 SEHNR and CDR2 FQNEAQ (reference sequence). The CDR3 region is CASSLVGGYEQYF. DNA of the CDR3: TGTGCCAGCAGCTTAGTTGGGGGCTACGAGCAGTACTTC. The variable domain in full, completed from reference TRBV7-9 and TRBJ2-7, reads DTGVSQNPRHKITKRGQNVTFRCDPISEHNRLYWYRQTLGQGPEFLTYFQNEAQLEKSRLLSDRFSAERPKGSFSTLEIQRTEQGDSAMYLCASSLVGGYEQYFGPGTRLTVT.

V gene TRBV9 combines with J gene TRBJ2-3; D possibly corresponds to TRBD2 (5 bases). Trimming stripped 0 bases from V and 7 bases from J, with 15 bases between. CDR3 length: 15 residues. Germline V lookup: CDR1 SGDLS, CDR2 YYNGEE. Here the CDR3 DNA reads TGTGCCAGCAGCGTAGCCGAGGGCCCACCGAATACGCAGTATTTT. It encodes CASSVAEGPPNTQYF.

The chain has TRBV4-2 and TRBJ1-5, with D possibly being TRBD1 (5 bases). CDR3 size: 14 residues. V dropped 2 bases and J dropped 2 bases, with 7 bases sitting between them. Germline CDR1 LGHNA, CDR2 YNFKEQ. In nucleotides, the CDR3 is TGTGCCAGCAGCCAACAGGGACGCAATCAGCCCCAGCATTTT. Translating gives CASSQQGRNQPQHF.